The 19 T cell receptor beta chains listed next were all sequenced from one sample in a study of shared clonotypes between healthy human individuals. The assay was immunoSEQ multiplex PCR, and TCRdb's table has in-frame clones only and misses some. The sample holds about 2,500,000 clones, more than 90% seen once. Sample: naive CD4+ T cells sorted from blood. Subset here: CD45RA+ positively selected. Receptors originate from a man in his late teens or twenties in good health.

This clone is a singleton in its sample. This rearrangement joins TRBV6-6 to TRBJ1-1, with a possible D match to TRBD1 (5 bases). The CDR3 runs to 14 residues. Germline V gene sequence: CDR1 MNHNY, CDR2 SVGAGI (reference sequence). Trimming removed 2 bases from V and 6 bases from J, with 13 bases in between. The CDR3 loop reads CASSYPGRGSEAFF. In nucleotides, the CDR3 is TGTGCCAGCAGTTACCCGGGACGGGGGTCTGAAGCTTTCTTT.

V gene TRBV7-6 combines with J gene TRBJ1-1, with D perhaps matching TRBD1 (5 bases). Trimming stripped 3 bases from V and 10 bases from J, with 21 bases between. The germline CDR1 and CDR2 sequences are SGHVS and FNYEAQ. The CDR3 length is 15 residues. The CDR3, as DNA: TGTGCCAGCAGCTTTTCCTCCCAGGGCACCTTGGGAGCTTTCTTT. This translates into CASSFSSQGTLGAFF.

The chain combines TRBV18 with TRBJ1-2; 8 bases map to TRBD1. V was pared by 8 bases and J by 0 bases, with 2 bases of the junction left unmatched. The CDR3 extends over 13 amino acids. Germline-derived CDR1 and CDR2 are KGHSH and LQKENI. In nucleotides, the CDR3 is TGTGCCAGCCGGACAGGGACTAACTATGGCTACACCTTC. Its protein is CASRTGTNYGYTF.

The chain joins TRBV19 to TRBJ2-5; D is unclear. Trimming stripped 2 bases from V and 2 bases from J, with 12 bases between. The CDR3 consists of 15 residues. Per the germline V gene, CDR1 is LNHDA and CDR2 is SQIVND (reference sequence). The CDR3 protein is CASSIQATGQETQYF. The CDR3, as DNA: TGTGCCAGTAGTATACAGGCGACTGGACAAGAGACCCAGTACTTC.

The V call is TRBV7-6, the J call TRBJ2-7, with D perhaps TRBD1 (5 bases). This CDR3 is built from 14 residues. The V and J ends lost 5 bases and 7 bases respectively, with 18 bases between them. The germline V gene has CDR1 SGHVS and CDR2 FNYEAQ. The CDR3 is CASSPVAGPVEQYF. CDR3 nucleotide sequence: TGTGCCAGCAGCCCGGTCGCAGGGCCAGTTGAGCAGTACTTC.

This CDR3 reads CASSLLGQFRSGNTIYF. The CDR3 region has the DNA TGCGCCAGCAGCTTATTGGGACAGTTCCGCTCTGGAAACACCATATATTTT. V is TRBV5-1 and J is TRBJ1-3, with 7 bases fitting TRBD1. V was clipped by 2 bases and J by 0 bases; unmatched bases: 8. This CDR3 spans 17 amino acids. Germline values: CDR1 SGHRS, CDR2 YFSETQ.

On this clone itself: The junction departs from germline at one end; a sequencing error may be responsible. The V and J genes are TRBV7-7 and TRBJ1-6; no clear D. Germline lookup yields CDR1 SSHAT and CDR2 FNYEAQ (reference sequence). There are 13 residues in the CDR3. The CDR3: CASSLERGGVLHF. In nucleotides, the CDR3 is TGTGCTAGCAGCTTAGAGAGAGGCGGAGTCCTCCACTTT.

The chain links TRBV7-2 to TRBJ2-1, with TRBD2 matching 9 bases. CDR3 length equals 16 residues. The J segment lost 10 bases and the V segment lost 2 bases, leaving 12 bases of the junction unmatched. Germline V gene lookup returns CDR1 SGHTA and CDR2 FQGNSA. The CDR3 reads CASSLMGREGRLEQFF. CDR3 nucleotides: TGTGCCAGCAGCTTAATGGGGCGGGAGGGCCGGTTAGAGCAGTTCTTC. Full variable domain (remainder filled in from reference TRBV7-2 and TRBJ2-1): GAGVSQSPSNKVTEKGKDVELRCDPISGHTALYWYRQSLGQGLEFLIYFQGNSAPDKSGLPSDRFSAERTGGSVSTLTIQRTQQEDSAVYLCASSLMGREGRLEQFFGPGTRLTVL.

In the case of this clone: The same CDR3 can be traced to other DNA sequences in this sample. V is TRBV5-4 and J is TRBJ2-1; 10 nucleotides agree with TRBD2. The CDR3 contains 15 residues. Germline CDR1 is SGHNT and CDR2 is YYREEE (reference sequence). Unmatched junction bases numbered 1, after V lost 2 bases and J lost 2 bases. The DNA of the CDR3 is TGTGCCAGCAGCTTAGCGGGGGGGACCTACAATGAGCAGTTCTTC. Translated, it gives CASSLAGGTYNEQFF.

The chain couples TRBV5-4 to TRBJ2-5; perhaps TRBD1 as D (5 bases). The V and J ends lost 3 bases and 2 bases respectively, with 8 bases between them. Germline V lookup: CDR1 SGHNT, CDR2 YYREEE (reference sequence). The CDR3 has 13 residues. Written as DNA, the CDR3 is TGTGCCAGCAGCTCGACAGTTCAAGAGACCCAGTACTTC. Residues: CASSSTVQETQYF.

J is TRBJ2-7 and V is TRBV11-2; 8 nucleotides agree with TRBD1. V lost 1 base, J lost 0 bases, and 2 bases stayed unmatched. The germline V gene has CDR1 SGHAT and CDR2 FQNNGV. This CDR3 is built from 15 residues. CDR3 in DNA: TGTGCCAGCAGCTTAGGAGGGACAGGCTCCTACGAGCAGTACTTC. This gives the protein CASSLGGTGSYEQYF.

The chain combines TRBV6-5 with TRBJ1-2; tentatively, D is TRBD1 (6 bases). V was clipped by 10 bases and J by 0 bases, with 12 bases between them. This CDR3 is built from 13 residues. CDR1 and CDR2 (germline): MNHEY, SVGAGI. The CDR3 DNA reads as TGTGCCAACTCCGGGACAACTAACTATGGCTACACCTTC. Translated, it gives CANSGTTNYGYTF.

V is TRBV9 and J is TRBJ2-7; D is ambiguous. The CDR3 has 15 residues. V lost 3 bases, J lost 0 bases, and 13 bases lay in between. Germline V gene sequence: CDR1 SGDLS, CDR2 YYNGEE. This CDR3 reads CASSESAVSSYEQYF. The CDR3, as DNA: TGTGCCAGCAGCGAGTCGGCGGTGAGCTCCTACGAGCAGTACTTC.

This clone has a handful of counts. V is TRBV2 and J is TRBJ2-7; D possibly corresponds to TRBD1 (5 bases). This CDR3 has 11 residues. V lost 8 bases to trimming and J lost 7 bases, with 12 bases between them. From germline, CDR1 is SNHLY and CDR2 FYNNEI. CDR3 coding DNA: TGTGCCAGCGGCAGGGTGTGGGAGCAGTACTTC. Translating gives CASGRVWEQYF.

The chain carries TRBV5-6 and TRBJ2-7, with no clear D. Trimming left V 1 base short and J 3 bases short, with 8 bases between. The germline CDR1 and CDR2 sequences are SGHDT and YYEEEE. The CDR3 contains 13 residues. CDR3 in amino acids: CASSLNPFYEQYF. The CDR3, as DNA: TGTGCCAGCAGCTTGAACCCATTCTACGAGCAGTACTTC.

This chain uses TRBV4-2 with TRBJ2-7; TRBD2 might be the D (6 bases). The V gene lost 4 bases and the J gene lost 3 bases, with 13 bases spanning the gap. The CDR3 consists of 14 residues. Germline V gene lookup returns CDR1 LGHNA and CDR2 YNFKEQ. CDR3 loop: CASSPGRLGYEQYF. DNA of the CDR3: TGTGCCAGCAGCCCGGGGAGGCTTGGCTACGAGCAGTACTTC.

This rearrangement joins TRBV29-1 to TRBJ2-5; TRBD1 agrees at 9 bases. The CDR3 has 14 residues. CDR1 SQVTM and CDR2 ANQGSEA come from the germline V gene. Trimming took 5 bases from V and 5 from J; bases not matched to a gene: 9. Here the CDR3 DNA reads TGCAGCGTTAAGGACAGGGGCAAGGGGGAGACCCAGTACTTC. As protein: CSVKDRGKGETQYF.

This clone has just one count. The CDR3 nucleotides read TGTGCCAGCAGCCCGGGGGGCGGGAGGACCGGGGAGCTGTTTTTT. Amino acid sequence: CASSPGGGRTGELFF. The V call is TRBV7-2, the J call TRBJ2-2, with 8 bases aligning to TRBD2. V was pared by 5 bases and J by 5 bases, with 7 bases of the junction left unmatched. The CDR3 loop spans 15 amino acids. Germline CDR1 is SGHTA and CDR2 is FQGNSA.

The chain uses TRBV5-1 and TRBJ1-2; D gene unclear. Trimming stripped 4 bases from V and 4 bases from J, with 14 bases between. Per the germline V gene, CDR1 is SGHRS and CDR2 is YFSETQ. The CDR3 runs 14 residues. CDR3 residues: CASSPGEGGYGYTF. The CDR3 bases are TGCGCCAGCAGCCCGGGCGAGGGTGGCTATGGCTACACCTTC.